The 6 T cell receptor beta chains presented below share a single source sample, sequenced in a study of T cell changes during pregnancy in multiple sclerosis. Profiling relied on immunoSEQ multiplex PCR, and the TCRdb table lists in-frame clones only, not all of them. The profile covers about 99,000 clones, with around nine tenths appearing a single time and 0.8% to 1% taken by the ten largest. The specimen comprised peripheral blood, sampled after pregnancy. The receptors here all came from a female donor with multiple sclerosis, enrolled in a pregnancy study.

This rearrangement joins TRBV27 to TRBJ2-6, with D uncertain. CDR1 is MNHEY and CDR2 is SMNVEV in the germline V gene (reference sequence). CDR3 length: 15 amino acids. With 7 bases removed from V and 0 bases from J, the gap between germline ends came to 10 bases. CDR3 coding DNA: TGTGCCAGCACCCGGTGGAGCTCTGGGGCCAACGTCCTGACTTTC. It translates to CASTRWSSGANVLTF.

The count of this clone is one. This chain connects TRBV15 to TRBJ1-2; the D gene is possibly TRBD1 (6 bases). CDR1 LNHNV and CDR2 YYDKDF come from the germline V gene (reference sequence). V was cut by 0 bases and J by 0 bases, with 14 bases left in between. This CDR3 has 17 residues. In DNA, the CDR3 is TGTGCCACCAGCAGAGATGGAGGACAGCGTACTAACTATGGCTACACCTTC. Encoded protein: CATSRDGGQRTNYGYTF.

The sample holds one count of this clone. V gene TRBV19 combines with J gene TRBJ1-1, with 8 bases identical to TRBD1. V shed 5 bases, J shed 7 bases, and the junction held 3 bases outside the gene matches. Germline values: CDR1 LNHDA, CDR2 SQIVND (reference sequence). The CDR3 extends over 12 amino acids. CDR3 protein: CASSAQGVEAFF. CDR3 bases: TGTGCCAGTAGTGCACAGGGGGTTGAAGCTTTCTTT.

This chain joins TRBV27 and TRBJ2-1; perhaps TRBD2 as D (6 bases). V was shortened by 4 bases and J by 4 bases, with 11 bases between the two germline ends. Germline-derived CDR1 and CDR2 are MNHEY and SMNVEV (reference sequence). The CDR3 loop spans 14 amino acids. CDR3 loop: CASSWAGTYNEQFF. As DNA, the CDR3 is TGTGCCAGCAGTTGGGCTGGGACTTACAATGAGCAGTTCTTC.

This chain uses TRBV28 with TRBJ2-2; D not resolved. V was trimmed by 7 bases and J by 1 base, leaving 13 bases between them. Germline CDR1 reads MDHEN; CDR2 reads SYDVKM. This CDR3 comprises 15 residues. Here the CDR3 DNA reads TGTGCCAGCACTCCCCTACTACGGAACACCGGGGAGCTGTTTTTT. Its protein product is CASTPLLRNTGELFF.

This clone was counted once. This chain links TRBV7-2 with TRBJ2-7, with 8 bases matching TRBD1. The V gene's germline CDR1 is SGHTA and CDR2 FQGNSA. Germline trimming cut 5 bases from V and 5 bases from J; bases unmatched to any gene: 2. The CDR3 runs to 12 residues. The CDR3 region has the DNA TGTGCCAGCAGCACGACAGGGGACGAGCAGTACTTC. Amino acid sequence: CASSTTGDEQYF.